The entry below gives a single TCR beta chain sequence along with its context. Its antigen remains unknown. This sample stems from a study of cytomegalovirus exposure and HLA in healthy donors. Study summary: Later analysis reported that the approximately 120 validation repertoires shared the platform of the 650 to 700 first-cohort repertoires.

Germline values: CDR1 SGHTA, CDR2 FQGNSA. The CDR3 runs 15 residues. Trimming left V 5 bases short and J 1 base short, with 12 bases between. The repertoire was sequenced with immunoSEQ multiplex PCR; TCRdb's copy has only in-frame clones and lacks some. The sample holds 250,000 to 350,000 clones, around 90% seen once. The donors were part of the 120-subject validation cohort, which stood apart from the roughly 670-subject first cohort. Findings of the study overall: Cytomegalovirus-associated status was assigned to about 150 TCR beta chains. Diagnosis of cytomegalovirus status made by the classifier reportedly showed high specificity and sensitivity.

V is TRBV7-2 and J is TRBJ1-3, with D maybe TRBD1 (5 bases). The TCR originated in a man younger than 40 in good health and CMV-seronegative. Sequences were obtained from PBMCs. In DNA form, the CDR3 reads TGTGCCAGCAGCCTCACAGGAAAATCTGGAAACACCATATATTTT. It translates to CASSLTGKSGNTIYF.